The 10 T cell receptor beta chains below come from one sample, sequenced in a study of breast tumors, draining lymph nodes, adjacent tissues. TCRdb reprocessed the multiplex PCR reads via MiXCR and lists one record per CDR3 protein. This repertoire shows roughly 220,000 distinct CDR3 sequences, around 34% found once; its top ten account for approximately 3.6%. The lymph nodes were axillary draining lymph nodes from breast cancer patients. Sequencing input: axillary lymph node tissue. All receptors derive from a female donor with breast cancer. Some clones in this sample may be carry-over from other donors' samples.

The V call is TRBV5-5, the J call TRBJ2-7; 8 positions agree with TRBD1. With V trimmed by 0 bases and J by 5 bases, 4 bases remained unmatched. The CDR3 spans 14 residues. Germline CDR1 is SGHKS and CDR2 is YYEKEE (reference sequence). The DNA for the CDR3 is TGTGCCAGCAGCTTGGGGACAGGGATCCACGAGCAGTACTTC. It encodes CASSLGTGIHEQYF.

A remark on this clonotype: One end of the junction varies from germline; a read error may be responsible. The CDR3, as DNA: TGTGCCAGTAGTATCCAGGGGACCAACTATGGCTATACCTTC. Translated: CASSIQGTNYGYTF. The chain combines TRBV19 with TRBJ1-2, with D possibly matching TRBD1 (6 bases). The germline CDR1 and CDR2 sequences are LNHDA and SQIVND (reference sequence). The CDR3 loop spans 14 amino acids.

This clonotype has at least ten counts. The gene calls are TRBV29-1 and TRBJ1-5; unclear D gene. This CDR3 contains 12 residues. V shed 4 bases and J shed 7 bases, with 11 bases lying between them. CDR1 and CDR2 (germline): SQVTM, ANQGSEA. The CDR3 bases are TGCAGCGTTGGGTTTGGCCGACAGCCCCAGCATTTT. Its translation is CSVGFGRQPQHF.

A few counts support this clonotype. The chain combines TRBV7-2 with TRBJ2-2; 8 positions match TRBD2. Germline CDR1 SGHTA, CDR2 FQGNSA. Trimming removed 3 bases from V and 5 bases from J; junction bases left unmatched: 2. The CDR3 has 14 residues. CDR3 region: CASSFPGGTGELFF. The DNA for the CDR3 is TGTGCCAGCAGCTTCCCGGGGGGGACCGGGGAGCTGTTTTTT.

The chain links TRBV24-1 to TRBJ1-2; D possibly corresponds to TRBD1 (5 bases). The CDR3 contains 14 residues. The V end lost 5 bases, the J end lost 2 bases, and 11 bases lay between the germline ends. Germline CDR1 and CDR2: KGHDR and SFDVKD. The CDR3 DNA reads as TGTGCCACCAGTGGGGGGAGGGGCAACTATGGCTACACCTTC. Translation: CATSGGRGNYGYTF.

Ten or more counts support this clonotype. The chain joins TRBV30 to TRBJ2-1; D is uncertain. Trimming stripped 0 bases from V and 7 bases from J, with 1 base between. This CDR3 has 10 amino acids. CDR1 and CDR2 (germline): GTSNPN, SVGIG (reference sequence). The CDR3 here is CAWSVNEQFF. The CDR3 DNA sequence: TGTGCCTGGAGTGTTAATGAGCAGTTCTTC.

In this sample, this clonotype turned up a few times. This chain joins TRBV6-2 or TRBV6-3 and TRBJ2-3, with D possibly being TRBD1 (6 bases). Trimming shortened V by 7 bases and J by 0 bases, and 8 bases separated the two germline ends. Germline CDR1 reads MNHEY; CDR2 reads SVGEGT. The CDR3 loop spans 13 amino acids. The CDR3 protein is CASTRGSTDTQYF. In nucleotides, the CDR3 is TGTGCCAGCACCAGGGGAAGCACAGATACGCAGTATTTT.

The table lists this clonotype with a few counts. The chain links TRBV11-3 to TRBJ2-1; D gene unclear. Trimming pared 5 bases from V and 9 bases from J, leaving 14 bases between. The CDR3 spans 13 residues. From germline, CDR1 is SGHNT and CDR2 YENEEA. The CDR3 region has the DNA TGTGCCAGCAGCCAGCTAGTGGGCGCTGAGCAGTTCTTC. It encodes CASSQLVGAEQFF.

The sample holds many counts of this clonotype. This chain connects TRBV5-1 to TRBJ2-1; 12 bases align to TRBD2. The CDR3 sequence is 18 residues long. The germline gives CDR1 SGHRS, CDR2 YFSETQ. V lost 0 bases and J lost 5; bases outside the gene matches: 9. Here the CDR3 reads CASSLDPPTSGGHNEQFF. In DNA form, the CDR3 reads TGCGCCAGCAGCTTGGACCCCCCCACTAGCGGGGGGCACAATGAGCAGTTCTTC.

This clonotype was observed many times. The CDR3 here is CASSFTFGSSTDTQYF. The CDR3 DNA is TGTGCCAGCAGTTTCACGTTTGGGTCTAGCACAGATACGCAGTATTTT. This chain connects TRBV6-5 to TRBJ2-3; D unresolved. Germline CDR1 is MNHEY and CDR2 is SVGAGI. The CDR3 consists of 16 residues. V was pared by 4 bases and J by 0 bases, with 14 bases between.